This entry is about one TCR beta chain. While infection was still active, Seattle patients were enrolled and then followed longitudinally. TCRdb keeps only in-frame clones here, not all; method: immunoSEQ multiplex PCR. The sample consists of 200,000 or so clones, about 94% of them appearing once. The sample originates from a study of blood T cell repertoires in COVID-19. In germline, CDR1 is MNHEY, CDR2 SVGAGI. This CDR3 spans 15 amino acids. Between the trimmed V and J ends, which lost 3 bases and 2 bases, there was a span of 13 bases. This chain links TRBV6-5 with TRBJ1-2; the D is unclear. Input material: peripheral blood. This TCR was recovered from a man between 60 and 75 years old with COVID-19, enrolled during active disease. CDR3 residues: CASSYELYSNYGYTF. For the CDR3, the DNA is TGTGCCAGCAGTTATGAGTTGTACAGCAACTATGGCTACACCTTC.